One sample yielded the 12 T cell receptor beta chains listed below, sequenced in a study of cytomegalovirus exposure and HLA in healthy donors. This table comes from immunoSEQ multiplex PCR, and its TCRdb copy is limited to in-frame clones, with some not included. The data show 130,000 to 150,000 clones, around 85% seen once. The source material was PBMCs. These receptors were obtained from a man younger than 35 in good health and CMV-seronegative.

The chain joins TRBV6-1 to TRBJ2-3, with D possibly TRBD2 on 6 matching bases. The V end lost 2 bases, the J end lost 7 bases, and 19 bases lay between the germline ends. The CDR3 runs 16 residues. The germline CDR1 and CDR2 sequences are MNHNS and SASEGT. The CDR3 DNA is TGTGCCAGCAGTGAAAGACCGGACTACCCTAGGCATACGCAGTATTTT. Amino acids: CASSERPDYPRHTQYF.

Here the CDR3 DNA reads TGTGCCAGCGGACAGGGGAATCAGCCCCAGCATTTT. Protein sequence: CASGQGNQPQHF. This rearrangement joins TRBV5-6 to TRBJ1-5; 9 bases fit TRBD1. V gave up 7 bases and J gave up 4 bases; unmatched junction bases: 0. Looked up from germline, CDR1 is SGHDT and CDR2 is YYEEEE. The CDR3 is 12 residues long.

The J gene is TRBJ2-1, the V gene TRBV7-9; the match to TRBD2 covers 13 bases. The CDR3 spans 17 residues. The germline gives CDR1 SEHNR, CDR2 FQNEAQ (reference sequence). The V segment lost 4 bases and the J segment 2 bases; nucleotides outside the gene matches: 5. CDR3 DNA: TGTGCCAGCAGCTCAGGACTAGCGGGAGTAACCTACAATGAGCAGTTCTTC. Translation gives CASSSGLAGVTYNEQFF.

The chain links TRBV28 to TRBJ2-7, with D uncertain. The ends were cut back, 10 bases at V and 0 bases at J, with 13 bases in the middle. This CDR3 comprises 13 residues. Germline CDR1 is MDHEN and CDR2 is SYDVKM. CDR3: CATRLESSYEQYF. Here the CDR3 DNA reads TGTGCCACTAGGCTAGAGAGCTCCTACGAGCAGTACTTC.

The chain uses TRBV11-2 and TRBJ1-2; 7 bases are a match to TRBD1. Per germline, CDR1 SGHAT and CDR2 FQNNGV. This CDR3 comprises 17 residues. V lost 3 bases and J lost 7; bases outside the gene matches: 17. Here the CDR3 DNA reads TGTGCCAGCAGCTTCTTAAGGGACAGCCCGTCTCCCCCTGGCTACACCTTC. Protein product: CASSFLRDSPSPPGYTF. The complete variable domain, with remaining parts taken from reference TRBV11-2 and TRBJ1-2, reads EAGVAQSPRYKIIEKRQSVAFWCNPISGHATLYWYQQILGQGPKLLIQFQNNGVVDDSQLPKDRFSAERLKGVDSTLKIQPAKLEDSAVYLCASSFLRDSPSPPGYTFGSGTRLTVV.

The CDR3, as DNA: TGTGCCAGCCACCTATACGGGACAGGGGTCCCTCTAGATACGCAGTATTTT. Translation: CASHLYGTGVPLDTQYF. The V and J genes are TRBV2 and TRBJ2-3; TRBD1 matches at 10 bases. The germline V gene has CDR1 SNHLY and CDR2 FYNNEI. The J segment lost 5 bases and the V segment lost 8 bases, leaving 16 bases of the junction unmatched. CDR3 size: 17 residues.

This chain uses TRBV10-3 with TRBJ2-1; TRBD1 might be the D (6 bases). V was shortened by 0 bases and J by 3 bases, with 9 bases between the two germline ends. Germline CDR1 ENHRY, CDR2 SYGVKD. The CDR3 has 15 amino acids. CDR3 protein: CAISESKQGYNEQFF. For the CDR3, the DNA is TGTGCCATCAGTGAGTCGAAACAGGGCTACAATGAGCAGTTCTTC.

V usage is TRBV15 and J usage is TRBJ2-1; D is perhaps TRBD1 (6 bases). Trimming pared 0 bases from V and 5 bases from J, leaving 8 bases between. The germline V gene encodes CDR1 LNHNV and CDR2 YYDKDF (reference sequence). CDR3 length: 14 amino acids. CDR3 protein: CATSRDRGHNEQFF. The DNA for the CDR3 is TGTGCCACCAGCAGAGACAGGGGCCACAATGAGCAGTTCTTC.

The chain has TRBV5-1 and TRBJ1-2; 7 bases line up with TRBD1. V shed 3 bases, J shed 8 bases, and the junction held 16 bases outside the gene matches. The CDR3 is 16 residues long. The V gene's germline CDR1 is SGHRS and CDR2 YFSETQ. The CDR3 region is CASSSNPGTGADGYTF. DNA for the CDR3: TGCGCCAGCAGCTCCAACCCGGGAACAGGGGCGGACGGCTACACCTTC.

This chain uses TRBV28 with TRBJ1-1, with D unclear. V was trimmed by 4 bases and J by 4 bases, leaving 10 bases between them. Germline CDR1 and CDR2: MDHEN and SYDVKM. The length of the CDR3 is 13 residues. In nucleotides, the CDR3 is TGTGCCAGCAGTTACAGCCTAAGCACTGAAGCTTTCTTT. It translates to CASSYSLSTEAFF.

This chain joins TRBV4-1 and TRBJ2-4; 14 nucleotides agree with TRBD2. Germline V lookup: CDR1 MGHRA, CDR2 YSYEKL. The CDR3 covers 17 residues. The ends lost 3 bases at V and 1 base at J; junction bases unmatched: 2. The chain's CDR3 is CASSQRTSGRAKNIQYF. In nucleotides, the CDR3 is TGCGCCAGCAGCCAGCGGACTAGCGGGAGGGCCAAAAACATTCAGTACTTC.

The chain employs TRBV7-2 and TRBJ2-2; D is possibly TRBD2 (6 bases). The CDR3 runs 15 residues. Per germline, CDR1 SGHTA and CDR2 FQGNSA. V dropped 1 base and J dropped 3 bases, with 9 bases sitting between them. CDR3 in amino acids: CASSLVGGYTGELFF. The CDR3 coding sequence is TGTGCCAGCAGCTTAGTTGGGGGGTACACCGGGGAGCTGTTTTTT.